These 24 T cell receptor beta chains share one sample of origin, sequenced in a study of blood T cell repertoires in COVID-19. Produced via immunoSEQ multiplex PCR; TCRdb's table is partial and in-frame only. This sample has 300,000 to 400,000 clones, with approximately 88% found just once. Sequences were obtained from peripheral blood. The receptors come from a woman aged 25 to 45 with COVID-19, enrolled during active disease.

V gene TRBV18 combines with J gene TRBJ1-4; D is unresolved. CDR1 and CDR2 from the germline V gene are KGHSH and LQKENI. Trimming stripped 2 bases from V and 4 bases from J, with 11 bases between. The CDR3 is made up of 15 amino acids. CDR3 bases: TGTGCCAGCTCACCAATTCCGGGAAATAATGAAAAACTGTTTTTT. It is translated as CASSPIPGNNEKLFF.

A single count supports this clone. J is TRBJ1-2 and V is TRBV11-2; D ambiguous. Between the trimmed V and J ends, which lost 0 bases and 4 bases, there was a span of 6 bases. Germline V lookup: CDR1 SGHAT, CDR2 FQNNGV. The CDR3 loop spans 13 amino acids. CDR3 loop: CASSLEEVYGYTF. As DNA, the CDR3 is TGTGCCAGCAGCTTAGAGGAGGTCTATGGCTACACCTTC.

V gene TRBV4-2 combines with J gene TRBJ2-2, with a possible D match to TRBD1 (6 bases). The CDR3 runs to 12 residues. The V gene lost 5 bases and the J gene lost 10 bases, with 11 bases spanning the gap. The germline V gene has CDR1 LGHNA and CDR2 YNFKEQ. CDR3 protein: CASSSYREELFF. The CDR3 coding sequence is TGTGCCAGCAGCTCATACAGGGAGGAGCTGTTTTTT.

V and J are TRBV4-1 and TRBJ1-2, with D possibly TRBD1 on 6 matching bases. The ends were cut back, 3 bases at V and 4 bases at J, with 15 bases in the middle. CDR1 and CDR2 (germline): MGHRA, YSYEKL. The CDR3 contains 15 residues. CDR3: CASSHRQTGPYGYTF. CDR3 nucleotide sequence: TGCGCCAGCAGCCACAGGCAGACAGGCCCCTATGGCTACACCTTC.

The chain couples TRBV5-1 to TRBJ2-1, with 11 bases lining up with TRBD2. The CDR3 consists of 17 residues. Germline assignment: CDR1 SGHRS and CDR2 YFSETQ. Trimming removed 0 bases from V and 6 bases from J; junction bases left unmatched: 8. In nucleotides, the CDR3 is TGCGCCAGCAGCTTGGAGCCCCCTCTAGCGGGGGGCAATGAGCAGTTCTTC. Translation: CASSLEPPLAGGNEQFF.

V gene TRBV5-1 combines with J gene TRBJ2-5; D may be TRBD1 (5 bases). The V gene's germline CDR1 is SGHRS and CDR2 YFSETQ. Trimming shortened V by 0 bases and J by 2 bases, and 14 bases separated the two germline ends. This CDR3 is 16 amino acids long. CDR3 region: CASSLAVYRSQETQYF. CDR3 in DNA: TGCGCCAGCAGCTTGGCCGTTTACAGGAGTCAAGAGACCCAGTACTTC.

The gene calls are TRBV5-1 and TRBJ1-1; D gene uncertain. The ends were cut back, 0 bases at V and 6 bases at J, with 18 bases in the middle. The CDR3 consists of 16 residues. Per the germline V gene, CDR1 is SGHRS and CDR2 is YFSETQ. DNA of the CDR3: TGCGCCAGCAGCTTGGGGCGTGCCAGGTCGAGAGCTGAAGCTTTCTTT. This translates into CASSLGRARSRAEAFF.

The chain couples TRBV21-1 to TRBJ1-2. TRBV21-1 counts as a pseudogene. This CDR3 has 10 residues. The CDR3 region is CASSMEAPAF. DNA for the CDR3: TGTGCCAGCAGCATGGAGGCCCCGGCCTTC.

The chain has TRBV2 and TRBJ1-2; TRBD1 matches 11 bases. J lost 4 bases, V lost 6 bases, and 19 bases had no gene match. Germline V gives CDR1 SNHLY, CDR2 FYNNEI. This CDR3 is built from 19 residues. As DNA, the CDR3 is TGTGCCAGCAGAACCGGGACAGGGGGTGGCGGTAAGGGGTTCTATGGCTACACCTTC. Translating it yields CASRTGTGGGGKGFYGYTF.

The chain uses TRBV6-1 and TRBJ1-5; no reliable D call. Trimming removed 2 bases at V and 0 bases at J, with 8 bases between. Germline V CDR1 and CDR2: MNHNS, SASEGT. This CDR3 region has 15 residues. CDR3 sequence: CASSESRNSNQPQHF. The CDR3 DNA is TGTGCCAGCAGTGAATCCAGGAATAGCAATCAGCCCCAGCATTTT.

The chain employs TRBV6-2 or TRBV6-3 and TRBJ1-5, with D possibly being TRBD1 (6 bases). The length of the CDR3 is 15 residues. The germline CDR1 and CDR2 sequences are MNHEY and SVGEGT. V gave up 2 bases and J gave up 1 base, with 9 bases separating them. The CDR3 DNA is TGTGCCAGCAGTTACCGGGACACGAGCAATCAGCCCCAGCATTTT. Protein product: CASSYRDTSNQPQHF.

For this clone: In the same sample, other DNA sequences code for this CDR3. J is TRBJ1-3 and V is TRBV19; TRBD1 matches at 7 bases. CDR1 and CDR2 (germline): LNHDA, SQIVND (reference sequence). V lost 1 base, J lost 4 bases, and 4 bases stayed unmatched. The CDR3 spans 15 residues. The CDR3 region is CASSIGTGPGNTIYF. For the CDR3, the DNA is TGTGCCAGTAGTATAGGGACAGGACCCGGAAACACCATATATTTT. The full variable domain, with the rest looked up from reference TRBV19 and TRBJ1-3, is DGGITQSPKYLFRKEGQNVTLSCEQNLNHDAMYWYRQDPGQGLRLIYYSQIVNDFQKGDIAEGYSVSREKKESFPLTVTSAQKNPTAFYLCASSIGTGPGNTIYFGEGSWLTVV.

The chain recombines TRBV4-1 with TRBJ1-4, with a tentative D call TRBD1 (5 bases). Trimming shortened V by 1 base and J by 8 bases, and 11 bases separated the two germline ends. Germline V gene lookup returns CDR1 MGHRA and CDR2 YSYEKL. The CDR3 totals 14 residues. The CDR3 here is CASSQVRGQEKLFF. In DNA form, the CDR3 reads TGCGCCAGCAGCCAAGTAAGGGGTCAGGAAAAACTGTTTTTT.

The J gene is TRBJ1-5, the V gene TRBV7-2, with D possibly being TRBD1 (6 bases). This CDR3 has 13 amino acids. In germline, CDR1 is SGHTA, CDR2 FQGNSA. The V end was cut by 5 bases, the J end by 5 bases, with 10 bases between. The CDR3 bases are TGTGCCAGCAGCCAGGACAGTTATCAGCCCCAGCATTTT. Its translation is CASSQDSYQPQHF. The full variable domain, its missing parts supplied by reference TRBV7-2 and TRBJ1-5, is GAGVSQSPSNKVTEKGKDVELRCDPISGHTALYWYRQSLGQGLEFLIYFQGNSAPDKSGLPSDRFSAERTGGSVSTLTIQRTQQEDSAVYLCASSQDSYQPQHFGDGTRLSIL.

This clone has only one observation. V usage is TRBV6-6 and J usage is TRBJ2-7; 7 nucleotides line up with TRBD1. J gave up 0 bases and V 5 bases, and 7 bases lay outside the gene matches. The CDR3 runs 15 residues. Germline V gene sequence: CDR1 MNHNY, CDR2 SVGAGI (reference sequence). The CDR3 nucleotides read TGTGCCAGCAGTCTCGGGGACAGCCGCTCCTACGAGCAGTACGTC. Encoded protein: CASSLGDSRSYEQYV.

This rearrangement joins TRBV2 to TRBJ1-2; 9 nucleotides agree with TRBD1. Per germline, CDR1 SNHLY and CDR2 FYNNEI. The CDR3 loop spans 14 amino acids. The junction had 6 bases not matched to a gene; V was cut back by 6 bases and J by 4 bases. The CDR3 is CASRDRGGSYGYTF. The CDR3 region has the DNA TGTGCCAGCAGAGACAGGGGGGGATCCTATGGCTACACCTTC.

This clone has just a few counts. J is TRBJ1-2 and V is TRBV6-2 or TRBV6-3, with unresolved D. Germline values: CDR1 MNHEY, CDR2 SVGEGT. Trimming pared 5 bases from V and 4 bases from J, leaving 8 bases between. The CDR3 runs to 12 residues. The CDR3 DNA reads as TGTGCCAGCAGTCGGTCATTCTATGGCTACACCTTC. Translation: CASSRSFYGYTF.

V and J are TRBV5-1 and TRBJ2-6, with D possibly being TRBD1 (5 bases). The CDR3 contains 17 residues. Trimming removed 1 base from V and 0 bases from J, with 11 bases in between. Germline V gives CDR1 SGHRS, CDR2 YFSETQ. For the CDR3, the DNA is TGCGCCAGCAGCTTGCAGGGCCCCCTCTCTGGGGCCAACGTCCTGACTTTC. Protein product: CASSLQGPLSGANVLTF. Drawing the rest from reference TRBV5-1 and TRBJ2-6, the complete variable domain is KAGVTQTPRYLIKTRGQQVTLSCSPISGHRSVSWYQQTPGQGLQFLFEYFSETQRNKGNFPGRFSGRQFSNSRSEMNVSTLELGDSALYLCASSLQGPLSGANVLTFGAGSRLTVL.

The genes are TRBV2 and TRBJ1-6; possibly TRBD1 for D (5 bases). Looked up from germline, CDR1 is SNHLY and CDR2 is FYNNEI. Trimming pared 5 bases from V and 7 bases from J, leaving 15 bases between. The CDR3 extends over 15 amino acids. CDR3 DNA sequence: TGTGCCAGCAGTCAGTACGGGGGTTACAATTCACCCCTCCACTTT. Translation gives CASSQYGGYNSPLHF.

The chain carries TRBV5-1 and TRBJ1-1; a possible D gene is TRBD1 (6 bases). The CDR3 extends over 15 amino acids. CDR1 is SGHRS, CDR2 YFSETQ, per germline. Trimming took off 3 bases at V and 2 bases at J, with 14 bases between the two ends. CDR3 region: CASSSRGGINTEAFF. In DNA form, the CDR3 reads TGCGCCAGCAGCTCAAGGGGGGGTATAAACACTGAAGCTTTCTTT.

V and J are TRBV6-1 and TRBJ1-3, with D uncertain. The CDR3 runs 16 residues. Trimming shortened V by 2 bases and J by 0 bases, and 11 bases separated the two germline ends. CDR1 is MNHNS, CDR2 SASEGT, per germline. CDR3 sequence reads: CASSELSWSSGNTIYF. The CDR3, as DNA: TGTGCCAGCAGTGAACTGTCTTGGAGCTCTGGAAACACCATATATTTT.

The chain uses TRBV4-1 and TRBJ1-4, with 9 bases fitting TRBD1. Losses at the gene ends were 3 bases for V and 8 bases for J; bases not matched to a gene: 10. The germline V gene has CDR1 MGHRA and CDR2 YSYEKL. The CDR3 loop spans 16 amino acids. CDR3 coding DNA: TGCGCCAGCAGCCAGACGGGACAGGGAATATACGAAAAACTGTTTTTT. It is translated as CASSQTGQGIYEKLFF.

This chain links TRBV27 with TRBJ1-2; D may be TRBD1 (5 bases). The germline V and J ends were trimmed by 5 bases and 3 bases, with 16 bases remaining between them. Germline-derived CDR1 and CDR2 are MNHEY and SMNVEV (reference sequence). The CDR3 covers 15 residues. This chain's CDR3 is CASSPLMGGDYGYTF. Here the CDR3 DNA reads TGTGCCAGCAGTCCTCTAATGGGGGGGGACTATGGCTACACCTTC.

On this clone itself: The same CDR3 can be traced to other DNA sequences in this sample. The chain combines TRBV5-4 with TRBJ1-2; D gene ambiguous. CDR1 and CDR2 (germline): SGHNT, YYREEE (reference sequence). The CDR3 runs to 13 residues. V dropped 4 bases and J dropped 2 bases, with 9 bases sitting between them. Here the CDR3 DNA reads TGTGCCAGCAGCCCCGACTCGAACTATGGCTACACCTTC. Translating it yields CASSPDSNYGYTF. The full variable domain, with the rest looked up from reference TRBV5-4 and TRBJ1-2, is ETGVTQSPTHLIKTRGQQVTLRCSSQSGHNTVSWYQQALGQGPQFIFQYYREEENGRGNFPPRFSGLQFPNYSSELNVNALELDDSALYLCASSPDSNYGYTFGSGTRLTVV.